Only a few counts were recorded for the clone carrying this T cell receptor (beta chain). The sample originates from a study of human T cells and chemical hapten exposure. The time point denotes: patch test 1, 2 weeks after DPC sensitization. Treatment meaning: therapeutic diphenylcyclopropenone sensitization with weekly scalp DPC. Each CDR3 protein gets one entry after TCRdb re-called the RACE reads with MiXCR. The sample has nearly 350,000 distinct CDR3 sequences, around 7% seen once; the top ten hold approximately 8%. The V gene end was trimmed by 10 bases and the J gene end by 2 bases; junction bases not matched to a gene: 18. Germline V gives CDR1 SEHNR, CDR2 FQNEAQ (reference sequence). CDR3 length: 18 residues.

This clonotype was obtained from a woman aged 18-35 years with alopecia areata. Some clones in this sample may be carry-over from other donors' samples. Sequenced material: whole blood, taken in connection with sensitization to the hapten diphenylcyclopropenone (DPC). The chain combines TRBV7-9 with TRBJ2-1; 9 positions match TRBD1. The CDR3 loop reads CATFTGGEPLDTYNEQFF. CDR3 bases: TGTGCCACCTTTACAGGGGGCGAGCCCCTAGATACCTACAATGAGCAGTTCTTC. Full variable domain (outside the CDR3, taken from reference TRBV7-9 and TRBJ2-1): DTGVSQNPRHKITKRGQNVTFRCDPISEHNRLYWYRQTLGQGPEFLTYFQNEAQLEKSRLLSDRFSAERPKGSFSTLEIQRTEQGDSAMYLCATFTGGEPLDTYNEQFFGPGTRLTVL.